This T cell receptor (beta chain) was documented in a study of blood T cells in healthy people across ages. CDR1 SGDLS and CDR2 YYNGEE come from the germline V gene. V shed 7 bases and J 6 bases; nucleotides not matched to a gene: 9. The CDR3 runs 14 residues. A few counts support this clonotype. With a J-beta primer mix and a sample-barcoded 5' primer, a second PCR ran about 7 to 12 cycles. TCRdb independently ran MiXCR on the 5' RACE reads; one entry per CDR3 protein. The top ten hold roughly 14% of the sample, which has about 1.1 million distinct CDR3 sequences, roughly two fifths seen once. The rearrangement uses TRBV9 and TRBJ1-2; 10 bases are a match to TRBD1. The receptor was derived from a man aged 18 to 29 in good health. Sequencing input: blood. CDR3 nucleotides: TGTGCCAGCGAGAGGGACAGGGGATCCCATGGCTACACCTTC. Translation: CASERDRGSHGYTF.